These 22 T cell receptor beta chains came from one sample sequenced in a study of T cells in Graves' hyperthyroidism and ophthalmopathy. Regions amplified from RNA transcripts were the TCR beta CDR3 regions. The HTBI primer set served for first-round RT-PCR of the TCR CDR3. TCRdb itself ran the multiplex PCR reads through MiXCR, one entry per CDR3 protein. Here the sample spans some 740,000 distinct CDR3 sequences, 12% to 15% being singletons. Material for sequencing was blood. Receptors originate from a woman under 30 with Graves' hyperthyroidism.

The V and J genes are TRBV7-2 and TRBJ2-7; TRBD2 aligns across 9 bases. After removal of 3 bases from V and 4 bases from J, the junction contained 7 bases not matched to a gene. The germline V gene encodes CDR1 SGHTA and CDR2 FQGNSA. This CDR3 region has 15 residues. CDR3 sequence: CASSFGGRAEYEQYF. The CDR3 DNA is TGTGCCAGCAGCTTTGGCGGGAGGGCCGAGTACGAGCAGTACTTC.

In this sample, this clonotype turned up a few times. The chain carries TRBV15 and TRBJ2-2; the match to TRBD2 covers 7 bases. Germline V gene lookup returns CDR1 LNHNV and CDR2 YYDKDF (reference sequence). The length of the CDR3 is 19 residues. J was trimmed by 5 bases and V by 1 base; bases with no gene match: 16. CDR3: CATSRGRGEGSRRTGELFF. The CDR3 DNA reads as TGTGCCACCAGCAGAGGGAGAGGGGAGGGTAGCCGGCGGACCGGGGAGCTGTTTTTT.

This clonotype was observed at least ten times. The chain recombines TRBV7-9 with TRBJ2-7, with 7 bases identical to TRBD2. V lost 0 bases and J lost 2; bases outside the gene matches: 7. CDR1 is SEHNR and CDR2 is FQNEAQ in the germline V gene (reference sequence). This CDR3 has 16 residues. CDR3 sequence (DNA): TGTGCCAGCAGCTTAGCGTGGGCTAGCGGACCCTACGAGCAGTACTTC. Residues: CASSLAWASGPYEQYF.

This clonotype showed up many times. The chain joins TRBV30 to TRBJ1-1, with D possibly TRBD1 on 5 matching bases. The V end lost 2 bases, the J end lost 4 bases, and 11 bases lay between the germline ends. The CDR3 has 13 residues. CDR1 is GTSNPN, CDR2 SVGIG, per germline (reference sequence). The CDR3 DNA reads as TGTGCCTGGAGTCAAGGGGACGGCACTGAAGCTTTCTTT. Protein product: CAWSQGDGTEAFF.

This clonotype was found many times. The genes are TRBV7-3 and TRBJ2-3; D may correspond to TRBD1 or TRBD2 (5 bases each). Between the trimmed V and J ends, which lost 5 bases and 1 base, there was a span of 22 bases. The CDR3 consists of 18 residues. The germline V gene encodes CDR1 SGHTA and CDR2 FQGTGA. In DNA, the CDR3 is TGTGCCAGCAGCCAGTTCCCCTGGGGACCGTCTGGCACAGATACGCAGTATTTT. This gives the protein CASSQFPWGPSGTDTQYF.

A remark on this clonotype: Possible read error: a much larger clone is one base away. The chain has TRBV7-9 and TRBJ2-1; 11 bases agree with TRBD1. This CDR3 comprises 18 residues. The V gene's germline CDR1 is SEHNR and CDR2 FQNEAQ (reference sequence). V lost 1 base, J lost 8 bases, and 13 bases stayed unmatched. The DNA of the CDR3 is TGTGCCAGCAGCTTAGACCCGACTCGGGACAGGGGGGACGATGAGCAGTTCTTC. It yields the protein CASSLDPTRDRGDDEQFF.

This rearrangement joins TRBV7-9 to TRBJ2-4, with 9 bases aligning to TRBD2. V trimming: 1 base; J trimming: 0 bases; junction bases outside the gene matches: 13. CDR1 and CDR2 (germline): SEHNR, FQNEAQ (reference sequence). CDR3 length equals 20 residues. CDR3 loop: CASSLVAPGTSLLAKNIQYF. CDR3 DNA: TGTGCCAGCAGCTTAGTCGCACCCGGGACTAGCCTCCTAGCCAAAAACATTCAGTACTTC.

This clonotype came up many times. The chain uses TRBV20-1 and TRBJ2-7; the D gene is possibly TRBD1 (5 bases). There are 13 residues in the CDR3. Germline-derived CDR1 and CDR2 are DFQATT and SNEGSKA (reference sequence). The V gene lost 3 bases and the J gene lost 4 bases, with 13 bases spanning the gap. In DNA, the CDR3 is TGCAGTGCTAGCGGCTCAAAGGGGTACGAGCAGTACTTC. Its translation: CSASGSKGYEQYF.

The chain is built from TRBV14 and TRBJ1-1; D gene unclear. The CDR3 length is 13 residues. In germline, CDR1 is SGHDN, CDR2 FVKESK. Trimming took 4 bases from V and 4 from J, leaving 10 bases between them. Here the CDR3 DNA reads TGTGCCAGCAGCCTAGACTGGAGCACTGAAGCTTTCTTT. It is translated as CASSLDWSTEAFF.

The rearrangement uses TRBV6-1 and TRBJ2-3; a possible D gene is TRBD2 (8 bases). Germline CDR1 MNHNS, CDR2 SASEGT. Trimming shortened V by 5 bases and J by 3 bases, and 18 bases separated the two germline ends. The CDR3 has 16 residues. The DNA for the CDR3 is TGTGCCAGCAGTACCCAGGGGGTAGCGGGGACAGATACGCAGTATTTT. Translated: CASSTQGVAGTDTQYF.

This clonotype was seen at least ten times. The V and J genes are TRBV12-3 or TRBV12-4 and TRBJ1-2; 8 bases match TRBD1. This CDR3 is 15 amino acids long. The J segment lost 4 bases and the V segment lost 6 bases, leaving 10 bases of the junction unmatched. This CDR3 reads CASSPLSGTGYGYTF. DNA of the CDR3: TGTGCCAGCAGCCCCTTGTCCGGGACAGGCTATGGCTACACCTTC.

This clonotype was seen only a few times. The chain joins TRBV5-1 to TRBJ1-1, with no clear D. The CDR3 contains 13 residues. Trimming took off 1 base at V and 3 bases at J, with 7 bases between the two ends. Germline V gene data show CDR1 as SGHRS and CDR2 as YFSETQ. The CDR3 protein is CASSLLLDTEAFF. CDR3 DNA sequence: TGCGCCAGCAGCTTGTTGTTGGACACTGAAGCTTTCTTT.

The chain has TRBV4-3 and TRBJ2-3, with a tentative D call TRBD2 (5 bases). V shed 1 base and J shed 4 bases, with 12 bases lying between them. Germline values: CDR1 LGHNA, CDR2 YSLEER. The CDR3 has 15 amino acids. The CDR3 DNA is TGCGCCAGCAGCCAAGGGGGAGCTAGTCCAGATACGCAGTATTTT. Encoded protein: CASSQGGASPDTQYF.

There are many counts of this clonotype. CDR3: CASSPPGLVGSETQYF. The CDR3 coding sequence is TGTGCCAGCAGCCCTCCCGGACTAGTAGGGTCGGAGACCCAGTACTTC. The chain uses TRBV11-2 and TRBJ2-5, with TRBD2 identical over 7 bases. This CDR3 has 16 residues. Per germline, CDR1 SGHAT and CDR2 FQNNGV. The ends lost 5 bases at V and 5 bases at J; junction bases unmatched: 14. The full variable domain, rest sourced from reference TRBV11-2 and TRBJ2-5, is EAGVAQSPRYKIIEKRQSVAFWCNPISGHATLYWYQQILGQGPKLLIQFQNNGVVDDSQLPKDRFSAERLKGVDSTLKIQPAKLEDSAVYLCASSPPGLVGSETQYFGPGTRLLVL.

This clonotype occurred many times. The chain joins TRBV7-9 to TRBJ2-5, with no clear D. The V gene's germline CDR1 is SEHNR and CDR2 FQNEAQ (reference sequence). V lost 0 bases, J lost 3 bases, and 14 bases lay in between. CDR3 length equals 16 residues. The CDR3 DNA sequence: TGTGCCAGCAGCTTAGCGGTGGCACCTAGGGAAGAGACCCAGTACTTC. As protein: CASSLAVAPREETQYF. Based on the CDR3 plus reference TRBV7-9 and TRBJ2-5, the full variable domain is DTGVSQNPRHKITKRGQNVTFRCDPISEHNRLYWYRQTLGQGPEFLTYFQNEAQLEKSRLLSDRFSAERPKGSFSTLEIQRTEQGDSAMYLCASSLAVAPREETQYFGPGTRLLVL.

The gene calls are TRBV7-3 and TRBJ2-7, with 10 bases that match TRBD2. The CDR3 has 17 residues. CDR1 and CDR2 (germline): SGHTA, FQGTGA. The V gene end was trimmed by 5 bases and the J gene end by 3 bases; junction bases not matched to a gene: 13. CDR3 in amino acids: CASSTLAGGDLYYEQYF. Written as DNA, the CDR3 is TGTGCCAGCAGCACCTTAGCGGGAGGCGACTTGTACTACGAGCAGTACTTC.

CDR3 residues: CASSPKDPSGPKGGGGNEQFF. CDR3 nucleotide sequence: TGTGCCAGCAGCCCCAAGGACCCTAGCGGGCCTAAAGGGGGCGGAGGCAATGAGCAGTTCTTC. The chain links TRBV5-8 to TRBJ2-1, with D possibly matching TRBD2 (8 bases). CDR3 length equals 21 residues. CDR1 SGHTS and CDR2 YDEGEE come from the germline V gene. V lost 4 bases to trimming and J lost 6 bases, with 35 bases between them.

This clonotype was observed many times. V is TRBV11-2 and J is TRBJ2-5; the D is unclear. This CDR3 has 15 amino acids. V was cut by 3 bases and J by 2 bases, with 13 bases left in between. CDR1 is SGHAT, CDR2 FQNNGV, per germline. CDR3 DNA sequence: TGTGCCAGCAGCTTGGAGCTAACGGGTCAAGAGACCCAGTACTTC. It yields the protein CASSLELTGQETQYF. Full variable domain (remainder filled in from reference TRBV11-2 and TRBJ2-5): EAGVAQSPRYKIIEKRQSVAFWCNPISGHATLYWYQQILGQGPKLLIQFQNNGVVDDSQLPKDRFSAERLKGVDSTLKIQPAKLEDSAVYLCASSLELTGQETQYFGPGTRLLVL.

This clonotype was seen a handful of times. The chain is built from TRBV20-1 and TRBJ1-2, with unresolved D. The CDR3 consists of 8 residues. Trimming pared 7 bases from V and 11 bases from J, leaving 8 bases between. CDR1 is DFQATT, CDR2 SNEGSKA, per germline (reference sequence). CDR3 nucleotides: TGCAGTGTAAAGGGATACACCTTC. This sequence encodes CSVKGYTF.

Ten or more counts support this clonotype. The V gene is TRBV2, the J gene TRBJ2-3; D gene uncertain. The CDR3 loop spans 12 amino acids. CDR1 is SNHLY, CDR2 FYNNEI, per germline. Between the trimmed V and J ends, which lost 6 bases and 2 bases, there was a span of 6 bases. Written as DNA, the CDR3 is TGTGCCAGCAGGGGCGCCACAGATACGCAGTATTTT. Its translation: CASRGATDTQYF.

In its sample, this clonotype was seen many times. The J gene is TRBJ1-5, the V gene TRBV7-2; the D gene is possibly TRBD1 (6 bases). CDR3 length equals 15 residues. Germline V gene lookup returns CDR1 SGHTA and CDR2 FQGNSA. Trimming cost V 2 bases and J 5 bases, with 13 bases left between them. CDR3 nucleotide sequence: TGTGCCAGCAGCTTAACCAGGGGTTTGGATCAGCCCCAGCATTTT. It codes for CASSLTRGLDQPQHF.

This clonotype was observed a handful of times. This chain connects TRBV27 to TRBJ1-1, with D unresolved. In germline, CDR1 is MNHEY, CDR2 SMNVEV (reference sequence). The V end was cut by 5 bases, the J end by 1 base, with 17 bases between. This CDR3 is built from 16 residues. CDR3 residues: CASSPIVGPGNTEAFF. In DNA, the CDR3 is TGTGCCAGCAGTCCCATCGTAGGGCCCGGGAACACTGAAGCTTTCTTT.